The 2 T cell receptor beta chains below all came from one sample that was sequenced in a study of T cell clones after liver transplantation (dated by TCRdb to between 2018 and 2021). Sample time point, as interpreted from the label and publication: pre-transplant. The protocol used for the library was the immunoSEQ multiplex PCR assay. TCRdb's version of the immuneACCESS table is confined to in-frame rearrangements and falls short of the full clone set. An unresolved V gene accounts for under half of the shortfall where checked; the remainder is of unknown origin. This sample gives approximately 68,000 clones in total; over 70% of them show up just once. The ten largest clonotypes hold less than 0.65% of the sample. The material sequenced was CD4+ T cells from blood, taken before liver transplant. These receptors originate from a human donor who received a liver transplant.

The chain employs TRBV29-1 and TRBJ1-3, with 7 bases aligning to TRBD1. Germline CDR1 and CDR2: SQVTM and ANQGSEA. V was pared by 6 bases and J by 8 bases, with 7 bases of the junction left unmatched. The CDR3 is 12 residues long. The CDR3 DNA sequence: TGCAGCGTCCAGGGGGAGGAAGACACCATATATTTT. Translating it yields CSVQGEEDTIYF.

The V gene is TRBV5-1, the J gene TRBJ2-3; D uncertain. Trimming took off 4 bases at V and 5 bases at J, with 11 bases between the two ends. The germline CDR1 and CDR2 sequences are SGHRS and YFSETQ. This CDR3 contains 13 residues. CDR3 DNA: TGCGCCAGCAGCCGGACGACTGGAGATACGCAGTATTTT. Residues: CASSRTTGDTQYF.